Listed below are T cell receptor beta chains from one sample, sequenced in a study of shared clonotypes between healthy human individuals. Repertoires were generated with immunoSEQ multiplex PCR, while TCRdb's copy carries only in-frame clones and drops some. This repertoire shows under 1,100,000 clones, about four fifths found once; its top ten account for roughly 0.61%. The sample comprised memory CD4+ T cells from PBMCs. These receptor sequences come from a young man in good health. Some clones in this sample may be carry-over from other donors' samples. CDR3s include the opening cysteine and the closing phenylalanine or tryptophan. Each record gives: clone size, D gene, J gene, V gene, CDR3 protein, CDR3 DNA. D genes are given only for firm matches. Clone size, where shown, is once, few, many, or a class for clones that have expanded.

-,-,TRBJ2-2,TRBV9,CASSVITGELFF,TGTGCCAGCAGCGTGATCACCGGGGAGCTGTTTTTT
-,-,TRBJ2-7,TRBV6-1,CARYKTGSYEQYF,TGTGCCAGATACAAGACAGGCTCCTACGAGCAGTACTTC
-,-,TRBJ1-4,TRBV5-1,CASSLGHGNEKLFF,TGCGCCAGCAGCTTGGGGCACGGTAATGAAAAACTGTTTTTT
-,-,TRBJ1-1,TRBV2,CASSEAHVTEAFF,TGTGCCAGCAGTGAAGCGCATGTAACTGAAGCTTTCTTT
-,-,TRBJ1-1,TRBV5-6,CASSPTWGRNTEAFF,TGTGCCAGCAGCCCCACGTGGGGAAGGAACACTGAAGCTTTCTTT
many,-,TRBJ2-5,TRBV2,CASKYQETQYF,TGTGCCAGCAAATACCAAGAGACCCAGTACTTC
-,-,TRBJ2-1,TRBV10-3,CAISVDLAGTGEQFF,TGTGCCATCAGTGTTGATCTAGCGGGGACAGGGGAGCAGTTCTTC
few,TRBD2,TRBJ2-5,TRBV5-4,CASSLPGTTGETQYF,TGTGCCAGCAGCTTGCCCGGGACTACCGGAGAGACCCAGTACTTC
-,-,TRBJ2-2,TRBV5-1,CASSLESGDTGELFF,TGCGCCAGCAGCTTGGAGTCTGGGGACACCGGGGAGCTGTTTTTT
many,-,TRBJ2-5,TRBV6-6,CASSYSRETQYF,TGTGCCAGCAGTTACTCGAGGGAGACCCAGTACTTC
few,TRBD1,TRBJ2-7,TRBV4-1,CASSPHGTGGDEQYF,TGCGCCAGCAGCCCCCACGGGACAGGGGGGGACGAGCAGTACTTC
-,-,TRBJ1-4,TRBV5-1,CASSRGPTNEKLFF,TGCGCCAGCAGCAGGGGTCCAACTAATGAAAAACTGTTTTTT
-,TRBD1,TRBJ2-4,TRBV15,CATSRDAHRGDIQYF,TGTGCCACCAGCAGAGATGCCCACAGGGGAGACATTCAGTACTTC
-,-,TRBJ2-2,TRBV7-2,CASSLWGGTGELFF,TGTGCCAGCAGCTTATGGGGTGGAACCGGGGAGCTGTTTTTT
-,TRBD1,TRBJ1-3,TRBV19,CASTWTGSGNTIYF,TGTGCCAGTACCTGGACAGGGTCTGGAAACACCATATATTTT
-,-,TRBJ2-3,TRBV7-9,CASSEAGTDTQYF,TGTGCCAGCAGCGAGGCGGGCACAGATACGCAGTATTTT
-,-,TRBJ1-1,TRBV6-6,CASSGAGGYTEAFF,TGTGCCAGCAGTGGGGCAGGCGGATACACTGAAGCTTTCTTT
-,-,TRBJ1-1,TRBV27,CASSYLGGGTEAFF,TGTGCCAGCAGTTACCTGGGAGGAGGGACTGAAGCTTTCTTT
-,-,TRBJ2-7,TRBV30,CAWSDRSYEQYF,TGTGCCTGGAGTGACAGATCCTACGAGCAGTACTTC
-,-,TRBJ1-2,TRBV5-6,CASSLSLSGIIYGYTF,TGTGCCAGCAGCTTGTCGTTGTCAGGGATAATCTATGGCTACACCTTC
-,-,TRBJ2-5,TRBV14,CASSQAAGAHQETQYF,TGTGCCAGCAGCCAGGCGGCAGGGGCCCACCAAGAGACCCAGTACTTC
-,-,TRBJ2-2,TRBV5-1,CASSHFIRTSNTGELFF,TGCGCCAGCTCCCATTTTATTAGGACTTCGAACACCGGGGAGCTGTTTTTT
many,-,TRBJ2-5,TRBV2,CASGEDRQVETQYF,TGTGCCAGCGGGGAAGACAGACAAGTGGAGACCCAGTACTTC
-,-,TRBJ2-2,TRBV7-3,CASAGRNTGELFF,TGTGCCAGTGCAGGTCGGAACACCGGGGAGCTGTTTTTT
-,-,TRBJ1-2,TRBV25-1,CASSGPGTTPFGYTF,TGTGCCAGCAGTGGTCCCGGGACAACCCCCTTTGGCTACACCTTC
-,-,TRBJ2-6,TRBV19,CASSIVPGLSSGANVLTF,TGTGCCAGTAGTATCGTTCCGGGACTTTCCTCTGGGGCCAACGTCCTGACTTTC
-,TRBD2,TRBJ2-1,TRBV19,CASSIVGTSGRNEQFF,TGTGCCAGTAGTATAGTTGGGACTAGCGGTCGCAATGAGCAGTTCTTC
few,-,TRBJ2-2,TRBV2,CASSMTSRSNTGELFF,TGTGCCAGCAGTATGACGTCGCGTTCGAACACCGGGGAGCTGTTTTTT
-,TRBD1,TRBJ2-3,TRBV6-4,CASARDREDTQYF,TGTGCCAGCGCTAGGGACAGGGAAGATACGCAGTATTTT
once,TRBD2,TRBJ2-5,TRBV5-5,CASSYLPTSGYQETQYF,TGTGCCAGCAGCTATCTTCCGACTAGCGGCTACCAAGAGACCCAGTACTTC
-,-,TRBJ2-7,TRBV28,CASLYGGGGEQYF,TGTGCCAGCCTTTATGGAGGGGGGGGAGAGCAGTACTTC
few,TRBD1,TRBJ2-3,TRBV28,CASRTGWADTQYF,TGTGCCAGCAGGACAGGGTGGGCAGATACGCAGTATTTT